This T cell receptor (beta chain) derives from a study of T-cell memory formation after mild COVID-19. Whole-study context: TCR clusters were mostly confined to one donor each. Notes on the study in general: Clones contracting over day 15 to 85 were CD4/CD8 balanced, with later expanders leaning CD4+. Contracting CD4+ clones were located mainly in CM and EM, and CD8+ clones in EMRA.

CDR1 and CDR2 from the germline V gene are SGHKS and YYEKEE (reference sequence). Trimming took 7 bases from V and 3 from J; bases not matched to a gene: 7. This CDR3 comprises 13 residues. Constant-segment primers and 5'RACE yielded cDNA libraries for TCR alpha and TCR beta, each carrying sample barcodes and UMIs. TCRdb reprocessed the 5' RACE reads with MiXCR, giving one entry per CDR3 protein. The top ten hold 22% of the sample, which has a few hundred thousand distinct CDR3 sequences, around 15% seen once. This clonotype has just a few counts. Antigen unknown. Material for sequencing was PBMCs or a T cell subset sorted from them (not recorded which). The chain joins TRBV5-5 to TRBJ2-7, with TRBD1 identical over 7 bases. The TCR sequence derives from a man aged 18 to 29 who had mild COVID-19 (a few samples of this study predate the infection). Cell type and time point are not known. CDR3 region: CASHRGTSYEQYF. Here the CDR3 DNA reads TGTGCCAGCCACAGGGGCACGAGCTACGAGCAGTACTTC.